The clone carrying this T cell receptor (beta chain) is deemed medium-sized (0.01 to 0.1%). After constant-region reverse-primer amplification, full-length variable regions underwent semi-nested PCR with Nested Universal Primer A. Each CDR3 protein gets one entry after TCRdb re-called the 5' RACE reads with MiXCR. Here the sample spans roughly 7,800 distinct CDR3 sequences, approximately 16% being singletons. With 7 bases clipped from V and 7 bases from J, the junction kept 8 bases outside the gene matches. This CDR3 spans 13 amino acids. Germline assignment: CDR1 SEHNR and CDR2 FQNEAQ (reference sequence).

This receptor was taken from a female donor with breast cancer. The chain couples TRBV7-9 to TRBJ2-7; 9 nucleotides agree with TRBD2. Sequenced input: memory CD4+ T cells sorted from blood. The sample's subset: memory CD4+ T cells, CD4+CD45RO+CD25-. The DNA of the CDR3 is TGTGCCAGCAACAGCTTAGCGGGAGTTGAGCAGTACTTC. It translates to CASNSLAGVEQYF. The variable domain in full, with the rest retrieved from reference TRBV7-9 and TRBJ2-7, is DTGVSQNPRHKITKRGQNVTFRCDPISEHNRLYWYRQTLGQGPEFLTYFQNEAQLEKSRLLSDRFSAERPKGSFSTLEIQRTEQGDSAMYLCASNSLAGVEQYFGPGTRLTVT.